These 19 T cell receptor beta chains originate from one sample sequenced in a study of PD-1 blockade in classical Hodgkin lymphoma. Relapse was seen in all patients after autologous stem cell transplantation, and brentuximab vedotin exposure was variable. Generated by immunoSEQ multiplex PCR, the TCRdb table keeps only in-frame clones and is missing some. This table has tens of thousands of clones, 88% appearing once. The sequenced sample was peripheral blood mononuclear cells (PBMCs), obtained at baseline. The receptor source for this set is a human donor with classical Hodgkin lymphoma.

This sequence joins TRBV6-5 and TRBJ1-2; D uncertain. Germline V gives CDR1 MNHEY, CDR2 SVGAGI. The V gene lost 2 bases and the J gene lost 2 bases, with 9 bases spanning the gap. CDR3 length equals 14 residues. CDR3 nucleotide sequence: TGTGCCAGCAGTTACCTTGACTGGAACTATGGCTACACCTTC. Residues: CASSYLDWNYGYTF.

The chain employs TRBV5-1 and TRBJ2-1; TRBD2 agrees at 12 bases. V dropped 0 bases and J dropped 9; count of bases not matched to a gene: 7. The CDR3 totals 16 residues. CDR1 and CDR2 (germline): SGHRS, YFSETQ. DNA of the CDR3: TGCGCCAGCAGCTTGGATCCTAGCGGGGGGGCGCGTGAGCAGTTCTTC. Translating gives CASSLDPSGGAREQFF.

This chain uses TRBV7-8 with TRBJ2-5, with 13 bases identical to TRBD2. This CDR3 region has 16 residues. V lost 5 bases and J lost 1; bases outside the gene matches: 4. Germline V gene sequence: CDR1 SGHVS, CDR2 FQNEAQ. The CDR3 loop reads CASSGGTSGAQETQYF. The CDR3 DNA sequence: TGTGCCAGCAGCGGTGGGACTAGCGGGGCCCAAGAGACCCAGTACTTC.

The chain recombines TRBV30 with TRBJ1-2; D gene unclear. Germline CDR1 GTSNPN, CDR2 SVGIG (reference sequence). V lost 0 bases to trimming and J lost 0 bases, with 5 bases between them. The CDR3 has 13 amino acids. Here the CDR3 reads CAWSVGSNYGYTF. In DNA form, the CDR3 reads TGTGCCTGGAGTGTGGGGTCTAACTATGGCTACACCTTC. The full variable domain, rest sourced from reference TRBV30 and TRBJ1-2, is SQTIHQWPATLVQPVGSPLSLECTVEGTSNPNLYWYRQAAGRGLQLLFYSVGIGQISSEVPQNLSASRPQDRQFILSSKKLLLSDSGFYLCAWSVGSNYGYTFGSGTRLTVV.

The J gene is TRBJ2-3, the V gene TRBV9; 12 bases agree with TRBD2. The CDR3 is 17 amino acids. Germline V lookup: CDR1 SGDLS, CDR2 YYNGEE. The V gene end was trimmed by 4 bases and the J gene end by 2 bases; junction bases not matched to a gene: 8. The CDR3 DNA reads as TGTGCCAGCAGCCCCGAGACTAGCGGGGGCTACACAGATACGCAGTATTTT. Translation: CASSPETSGGYTDTQYF.

This clone was seen a single time. The chain recombines TRBV9 with TRBJ2-3, with 8 positions matching TRBD1. Germline CDR1 and CDR2: SGDLS and YYNGEE. The junction had 6 bases not matched to a gene; V was cut back by 4 bases and J by 2 bases. This CDR3 spans 15 amino acids. Here the CDR3 reads CASSPQGAITDTQYF. DNA for the CDR3: TGTGCCAGCAGCCCCCAGGGGGCGATCACAGATACGCAGTATTTT.

The chain is built from TRBV7-2 and TRBJ2-1, with D perhaps being TRBD1 or TRBD2 (5 bases each). Germline assignment: CDR1 SGHTA and CDR2 FQGNSA. Trimming stripped 2 bases from V and 5 bases from J, with 13 bases between. The CDR3 consists of 15 residues. The CDR3 loop is CASSLQGVGHNEQFF. CDR3 nucleotides: TGTGCCAGCAGCTTACAGGGAGTGGGGCACAATGAGCAGTTCTTC.

This chain links TRBV19 with TRBJ2-5, with 9 bases identical to TRBD1. TRBJ2-7 matches the DNA end more closely, so the J call is doubtful. In germline, CDR1 is LNHDA, CDR2 SQIVND (reference sequence). The CDR3 covers 15 residues. CDR3 sequence reads: CASSLTGQGDHEQYF. The DNA of the CDR3 is TGTGCCAGTAGTCTCACGGGACAGGGCGACCACGAGCAGTACTTC.

The rearrangement links TRBV5-6 to TRBJ1-1, with TRBD1 identical over 8 bases. The junction had 3 bases not matched to a gene; V was cut back by 4 bases and J by 4 bases. The V gene's germline CDR1 is SGHDT and CDR2 YYEEEE. The CDR3 has 13 residues. The CDR3 is CASSPTGVTEAFF. CDR3 in DNA: TGTGCCAGCAGCCCGACAGGGGTCACTGAAGCTTTCTTT.

J is TRBJ2-1 and V is TRBV7-2; D is undetermined. The CDR3 has 12 residues. The V end was cut by 5 bases, the J end by 10 bases, with 12 bases between. CDR1 is SGHTA and CDR2 is FQGNSA in the germline V gene. CDR3 protein: CASSPFAWEQFF. DNA of the CDR3: TGTGCCAGCAGCCCATTTGCCTGGGAGCAGTTCTTC.

The chain has TRBV7-2 and TRBJ2-3; D unclear. The CDR3 consists of 13 residues. Between the trimmed V and J ends, which lost 2 bases and 3 bases, there was a span of 6 bases. Germline assignment: CDR1 SGHTA and CDR2 FQGNSA. CDR3 sequence (DNA): TGTGCCAGCAGCTTACCTTCTACAGATACGCAGTATTTT. Encoded protein: CASSLPSTDTQYF.

The chain recombines TRBV6-4 with TRBJ1-1; a weak D match, TRBD1 (5 bases). The ends were cut back, 3 bases at V and 5 bases at J, with 13 bases in the middle. The CDR3 spans 14 residues. Germline CDR1 MRHNA, CDR2 SNTAGT. The DNA for the CDR3 is TGTGCCAGCAGTGAAGGGACGGTGGGGACTGAAGCTTTCTTT. Translation gives CASSEGTVGTEAFF.

This chain joins TRBV28 and TRBJ2-7; perhaps TRBD2 as D (6 bases). V was clipped by 3 bases and J by 3 bases, with 12 bases between them. CDR1 is MDHEN, CDR2 SYDVKM, per germline. The CDR3 runs 14 residues. The CDR3 loop reads CASSFLGGHYEQYF. The CDR3 DNA is TGTGCCAGCAGTTTCCTGGGGGGTCACTACGAGCAGTACTTC. Variable domain in full (rest from reference TRBV28 and TRBJ2-7): DVKVTQSSRYLVKRTGEKVFLECVQDMDHENMFWYRQDPGLGLRLIYFSYDVKMKEKGDIPEGYSVSREKKERFSLILESASTNQTSMYLCASSFLGGHYEQYFGPGTRLTVT.

The table lists this clone with a few counts. This chain links TRBV11-2 with TRBJ2-6, with D possibly matching TRBD1 (5 bases). The CDR3 covers 17 residues. V dropped 4 bases and J dropped 0 bases, with 13 bases sitting between them. CDR1 SGHAT and CDR2 FQNNGV come from the germline V gene. The CDR3 is CASSSQGLLSGANVLTF. Written as DNA, the CDR3 is TGTGCCAGCAGCTCGCAGGGCCTACTCTCTGGGGCCAACGTCCTGACTTTC.

The V and J genes are TRBV27 and TRBJ1-6; no clear D. Germline CDR1 and CDR2: MNHEY and SMNVEV (reference sequence). V dropped 3 bases and J dropped 8 bases, with 5 bases sitting between them. The CDR3 covers 12 residues. The DNA for the CDR3 is TGTGCCAGCAGTTTCGGTGATTCACCCCTCCACTTT. As protein: CASSFGDSPLHF.

The chain recombines TRBV7-2 with TRBJ1-5; maybe TRBD1 (6 bases). There are 16 residues in the CDR3. Germline V gene lookup returns CDR1 SGHTA and CDR2 FQGNSA. V gave up 3 bases and J gave up 6 bases, with 18 bases separating them. The CDR3 is CASSFRMTGPGQPQHF. In DNA, the CDR3 is TGTGCCAGCAGCTTCCGCATGACAGGTCCAGGTCAGCCCCAGCATTTT.

The chain joins TRBV6-4 to TRBJ2-1, with 9 positions matching TRBD2. The CDR3 covers 15 residues. Per the germline V gene, CDR1 is MRHNA and CDR2 is SNTAGT. The trim removed 0 bases at V and 7 bases at J, leaving 4 bases unmatched. The DNA for the CDR3 is TGTGCCAGCAGTGACTCGTCTAGCGGGGCGAATGAGCAGTTCTTC. Amino acids: CASSDSSSGANEQFF.

The genes are TRBV6-4 and TRBJ2-1; D possibly corresponds to TRBD1 (5 bases). This CDR3 is built from 15 residues. In germline, CDR1 is MRHNA, CDR2 SNTAGT. The ends were cut back, 3 bases at V and 6 bases at J, with 15 bases in the middle. The CDR3 sequence: CASSESGNTGNEQFF. The CDR3, as DNA: TGTGCCAGCAGTGAATCTGGGAATACAGGCAATGAGCAGTTCTTC.

This clone has a handful of counts. The chain joins TRBV12-5 to TRBJ1-2; D is unclear. CDR3 length: 14 amino acids. Germline lookup yields CDR1 LGHNT and CDR2 FRNRAP. The V end was cut by 3 bases, the J end by 4 bases, with 12 bases between. The CDR3 DNA reads as TGTGCTAGTGGTTTAGACCGTGACCTCTATGGCTACACCTTC. It codes for CASGLDRDLYGYTF.